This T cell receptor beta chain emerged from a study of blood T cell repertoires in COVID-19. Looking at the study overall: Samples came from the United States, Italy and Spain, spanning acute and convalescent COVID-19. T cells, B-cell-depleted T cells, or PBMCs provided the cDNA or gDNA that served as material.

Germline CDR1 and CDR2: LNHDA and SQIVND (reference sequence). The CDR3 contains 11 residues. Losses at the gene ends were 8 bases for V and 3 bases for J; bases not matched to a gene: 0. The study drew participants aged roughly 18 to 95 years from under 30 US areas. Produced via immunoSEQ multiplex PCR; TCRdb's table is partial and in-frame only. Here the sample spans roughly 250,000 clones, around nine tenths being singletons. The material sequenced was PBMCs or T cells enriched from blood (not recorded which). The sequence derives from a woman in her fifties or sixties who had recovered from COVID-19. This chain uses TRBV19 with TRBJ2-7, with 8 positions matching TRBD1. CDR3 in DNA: TGTGCCAGTGGACAGGGCTACGAGCAGTACTTC. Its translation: CASGQGYEQYF.